This paragraph reports one T cell receptor (beta chain). Its antigen is as yet unknown. The CDR3 is made up of 16 amino acids. J lost 5 bases, V lost 2 bases, and 6 bases had no gene match. Per germline, CDR1 MDHEN and CDR2 SYDVKM. Generated by immunoSEQ multiplex PCR, the TCRdb table keeps only in-frame clones and is missing some. The top ten clones hold around 0.76% of a sample with some 100,000 clones, approximately 90% of them seen once. This record belongs to a study of OX40 agonist ivuxolimab in advanced cancers. Study-wide background: The study enrolled dose-escalation patients with hepatocellular carcinoma, melanoma, renal cell or head and neck cancer. Aged about 20 to 80 with a mean of 60 years, they were almost 85% male. Regarding the study as a whole: Low normalized T-cell clonal expansion also characterized some of the nonresponders.

Cycle 7 day 1, cycle 4 day 1, and baseline were the timepoints at which blood was sampled. V gene TRBV28 combines with J gene TRBJ1-5; 10 bases map to TRBD1. This sample comprised CD4+ or CD8+ T cells sorted from blood, obtained in a trial of the OX40 agonist ivuxolimab. The receptor's source is an adult with an advanced solid tumor such as melanoma, head and neck, liver or kidney cancer. The CDR3 spells CASSLRDRGYYQPQHF. CDR3 DNA sequence: TGTGCCAGCAGTTTACGGGACAGGGGCTACTATCAGCCCCAGCATTTT.